This TCR beta chain was sequenced during a study of OX40 agonist ivuxolimab in advanced cancers. Broader study findings: Both blood CD4+ and CD8+ T cells showed clonal growth by week 6 at 0.1 to 3.0 mg/kg. Clonal expansion in partial responders at 0.1-3.0 mg/kg ranked among the lowest.

As to this clone: What it binds is not known.

Generated by immunoSEQ multiplex PCR, the TCRdb table keeps only in-frame clones and is missing some. The table records about 46,000 clones, around 88% of them present only once. The V end was cut by 0 bases, the J end by 9 bases, with 10 bases between. Germline V gene lookup returns CDR1 SGHNT and CDR2 YYREEE (reference sequence). The CDR3 covers 13 residues. This material consisted of CD4+ or CD8+ T cells sorted from blood, taken in a trial of the OX40 agonist ivuxolimab. The chain recombines TRBV5-4 with TRBJ2-1; D may correspond to TRBD1 or TRBD2 (6 bases each). The sequence was obtained from an adult with an advanced solid tumor such as melanoma, head and neck, liver or kidney cancer. The CDR3 nucleotides are TGTGCCAGCAGCTTGGCGGGGGCACCTGAGCAGTTCTTC. Encoded protein: CASSLAGAPEQFF.